This T cell receptor beta chain was recorded in a study of regulatory T cells in long-lasting Graves disease. Study overall: Those Graves' patients who were newly diagnosed had been on antithyroid drugs under 3 months. Overall study results and limits: TRBV28, TRBJ1-2 and TRBJ2-5 were segments that persistent disease favored.

This sample's time point: newly diagnosed GD, antithyroid drugs for less than 3 months. From PBMCs, RNA was extracted and then used to make the TCR library. The TCR beta library used iRepertoire HTBI primers with Arm-PCR amplification of CDR3. TCRdb itself ran the multiplex PCR reads through MiXCR, one entry per CDR3 protein. This sample carries approximately 440,000 distinct CDR3 sequences, 15% to 20% of them seen once, and the ten largest clones take 10% to 15%. Only a few counts were recorded for this clonotype. The target antigen is unknown. The CDR3 has 15 residues. V was pared by 6 bases and J by 7 bases, with 13 bases of the junction left unmatched. Germline V gives CDR1 DFQATT, CDR2 SNEGSKA (reference sequence). A further study also used this sample, focusing on T cells in Graves' hyperthyroidism and ophthalmopathy. From that second work: Researchers defined stable Graves' hyperthyroidism as no ophthalmopathy progression within 18 months. Criteria for exclusion of patients were uncontrolled infection, other autoimmune disease, pregnancy or lactation.

Sequencing was performed on peripheral blood mononuclear cells (PBMCs), taken at new diagnosis, from a patient treated with antithyroid drugs. This TCR came from a man in his forties with Graves disease. The chain carries TRBV20-1 and TRBJ2-1; 9 bases fit TRBD2. In DNA form, the CDR3 reads TGCAGTGCCCCTAACGGCCTAGCGGGAAGGAATGAGCAGTTCTTC. This sequence encodes CSAPNGLAGRNEQFF.